This T cell receptor (beta chain) comes out of a study of blood T cell repertoires in COVID-19. Method: immunoSEQ multiplex PCR; TCRdb's copy keeps in-frame clones and lacks some. The data contain about 130,000 clones, 86% of them singletons. Germline V lookup: CDR1 MNHEY, CDR2 SVGAGI. V was cut by 5 bases and J by 7 bases, with 14 bases left in between. This CDR3 comprises 13 residues. This chain links TRBV6-5 with TRBJ1-2, with a possible D match to TRBD1 (6 bases). The clonotype originates from a human donor in a cohort sampled during active COVID-19. Sequenced: peripheral blood. The CDR3 region is CASSTKNRAGYTF. The DNA of the CDR3 is TGTGCCAGCAGTACAAAAAACAGGGCTGGCTACACCTTC.